The present entry profiles one T cell receptor (beta chain) with its context. The CDR3 length is 16 residues. Germline V gives CDR1 SGDLS, CDR2 YYNGEE. V lost 2 bases to trimming and J lost 1 base; unmatched junction nucleotides: 6. This sample is drawn from a study of shared clonotypes between healthy human individuals. CD45RO-negative CD8 cells positively selected for CCR7 made up the naive population, which excluded terminally differentiated effector memory CD45RA+ cells. The input for sorted-subset replicate PCRs was approximately 200 ng DNA, some 30,000 T cell genomes. Authors' methods: Filtering differed, since immunoSEQ gave only junction sequences and no quality scores. Sequencing was performed with immunoSEQ multiplex PCR; in TCRdb, only in-frame clones are kept and a portion is missing. For V, J and clone size, that table is used; D and trimming come from the DNA. Of about 2.1 million clones listed, approximately 92% were seen once; the top ten hold more than 1.5%.

This clonotype was sampled from a man between 18 and 35 years old in good health. Some clones in this sample may be carry-over from other donors' samples. The V call is TRBV9, the J call TRBJ2-7, with 10 bases matching TRBD1. Sequencing was performed on naive CD8+ T cells from PBMCs. In DNA, the CDR3 is TGTGCCAGCAGCGTGGGACAGGGGTCCTTATCCTACGAGCAGTACTTC. This codes for CASSVGQGSLSYEQYF. Variable domain in full (rest from reference TRBV9 and TRBJ2-7): DSGVTQTPKHLITATGQRVTLRCSPRSGDLSVYWYQQSLDQGLQFLIQYYNGEERAKGNILERFSAQQFPDLHSELNLSSLELGDSALYFCASSVGQGSLSYEQYFGPGTRLTVT.